This T cell receptor (beta chain) originates from a study of T cells in narcolepsy. The overall study: Donors had narcolepsy type 1 or type 2, or were healthy controls. Overall study findings and caveats: Comparing one patient's CSF and blood CD4+ clonotypes highlighted HCRT- and TRIB2-specific autoreactive clonotypes.

Regarding this clone: Its antigen remains unknown.

Profiled with immunoSEQ multiplex PCR; TCRdb holds only in-frame clones, not every one. Found here are around 34,000 clones, roughly three quarters of them singletons; the top ten hold less than 5%. V trimming: 7 bases; J trimming: 1 base; junction bases outside the gene matches: 5. Germline V gene lookup returns CDR1 GTSNPN and CDR2 SVGIG (reference sequence). The CDR3 totals 14 residues. The source is a human donor in good health. The source material was memory (CD45RA-) CD4+ T cells from blood. This rearrangement joins TRBV30 to TRBJ2-1; 9 positions match TRBD1. The CDR3 region has the DNA TGTGCCTCGACAGGGGGGGGTTCCTACAATGAGCAGTTCTTC. This encodes CASTGGGSYNEQFF.